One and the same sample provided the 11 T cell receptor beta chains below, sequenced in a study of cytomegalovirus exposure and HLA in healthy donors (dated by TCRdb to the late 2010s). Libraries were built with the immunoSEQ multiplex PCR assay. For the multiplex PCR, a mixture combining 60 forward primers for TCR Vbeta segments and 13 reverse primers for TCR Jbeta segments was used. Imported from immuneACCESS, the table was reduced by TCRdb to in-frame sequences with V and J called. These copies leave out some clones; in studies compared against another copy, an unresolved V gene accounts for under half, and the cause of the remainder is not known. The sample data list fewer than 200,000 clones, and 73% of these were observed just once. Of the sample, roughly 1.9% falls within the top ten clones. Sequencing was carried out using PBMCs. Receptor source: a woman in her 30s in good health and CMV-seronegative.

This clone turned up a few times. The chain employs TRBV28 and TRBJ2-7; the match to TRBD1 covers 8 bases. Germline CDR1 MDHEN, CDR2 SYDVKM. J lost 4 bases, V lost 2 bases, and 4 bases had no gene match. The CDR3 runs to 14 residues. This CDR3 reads CASSLATGEYEQYF. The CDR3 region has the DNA TGTGCCAGCAGTTTAGCGACAGGGGAATACGAGCAGTACTTC.

The CDR3 DNA sequence: TGTGCCAGCAGCCCACGCGGGGGATTCGGACAGTTCTTC. Translated: CASSPRGGFGQFF. This chain uses TRBV25-1 with TRBJ2-1; 7 bases are a match to TRBD2. CDR1 MGHDK and CDR2 SYGVNS come from the germline V gene. The V segment lost 6 bases and the J segment 13 bases; nucleotides outside the gene matches: 12. The CDR3 covers 13 residues. Full variable domain (missing parts from reference TRBV25-1 and TRBJ2-1): EADIYQTPRYLVIGTGKKITLECSQTMGHDKMYWYQQDPGMELHLIHYSYGVNSTEKGDLSSESTVSRIRTEHFPLTLESARPSHTSQYLCASSPRGGFGQFFGPGTRLTVL.

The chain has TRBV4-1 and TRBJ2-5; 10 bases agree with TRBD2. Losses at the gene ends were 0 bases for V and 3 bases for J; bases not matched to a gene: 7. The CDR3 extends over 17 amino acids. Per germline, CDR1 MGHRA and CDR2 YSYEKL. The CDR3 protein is CASSQDLALAGEETQYF. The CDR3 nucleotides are TGCGCCAGCAGCCAAGATTTGGCCCTAGCGGGAGAAGAGACCCAGTACTTC.

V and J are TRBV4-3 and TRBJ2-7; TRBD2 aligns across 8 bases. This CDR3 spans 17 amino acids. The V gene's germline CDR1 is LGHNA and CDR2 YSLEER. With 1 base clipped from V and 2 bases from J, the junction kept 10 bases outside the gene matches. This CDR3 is CASSQGHSVAGTYEQYF. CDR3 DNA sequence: TGCGCCAGCAGCCAAGGGCATTCTGTAGCGGGAACCTACGAGCAGTACTTC.

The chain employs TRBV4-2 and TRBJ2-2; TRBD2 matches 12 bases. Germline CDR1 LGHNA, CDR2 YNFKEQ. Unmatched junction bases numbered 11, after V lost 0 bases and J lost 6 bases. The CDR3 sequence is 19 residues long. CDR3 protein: CASSQDFVTSGSRAGELFF. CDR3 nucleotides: TGTGCCAGCAGCCAAGATTTCGTGACTAGCGGGAGTCGCGCCGGGGAGCTGTTTTTT.

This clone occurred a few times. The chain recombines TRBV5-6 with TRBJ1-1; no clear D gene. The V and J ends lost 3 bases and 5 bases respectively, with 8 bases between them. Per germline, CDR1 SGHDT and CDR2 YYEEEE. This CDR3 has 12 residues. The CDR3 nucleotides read TGTGCCAGCAGCTCCTACTATACTGAAGCTTTCTTT. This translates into CASSSYYTEAFF.

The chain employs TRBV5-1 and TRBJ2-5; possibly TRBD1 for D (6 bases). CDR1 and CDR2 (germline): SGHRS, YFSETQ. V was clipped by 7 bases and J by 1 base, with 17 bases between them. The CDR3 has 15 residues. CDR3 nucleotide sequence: TGCGCCAGCGGCCGGACAGCGAATGCCCAAGAGACCCAGTACTTC. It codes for CASGRTANAQETQYF.

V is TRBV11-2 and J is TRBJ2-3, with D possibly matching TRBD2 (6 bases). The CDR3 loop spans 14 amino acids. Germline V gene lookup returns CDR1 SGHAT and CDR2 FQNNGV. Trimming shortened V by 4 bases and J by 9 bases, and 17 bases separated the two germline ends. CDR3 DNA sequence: TGTGCCAGCAGCTCCGGGACTGATCGTTTGACGCAGTATTTT. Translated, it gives CASSSGTDRLTQYF.

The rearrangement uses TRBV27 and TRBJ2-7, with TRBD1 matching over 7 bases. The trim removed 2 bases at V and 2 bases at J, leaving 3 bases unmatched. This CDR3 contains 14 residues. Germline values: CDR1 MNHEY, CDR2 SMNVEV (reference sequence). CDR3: CASSLVQGAYEQYF. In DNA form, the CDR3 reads TGTGCCAGCAGTTTAGTTCAGGGGGCCTACGAGCAGTACTTC.

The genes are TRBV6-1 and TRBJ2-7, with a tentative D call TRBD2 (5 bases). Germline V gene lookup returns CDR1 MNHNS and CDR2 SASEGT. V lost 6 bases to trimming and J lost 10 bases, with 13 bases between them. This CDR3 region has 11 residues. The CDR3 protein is CASRMTGNQYF. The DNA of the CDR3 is TGTGCCAGCAGGATGACCGGGAACCAGTACTTC.

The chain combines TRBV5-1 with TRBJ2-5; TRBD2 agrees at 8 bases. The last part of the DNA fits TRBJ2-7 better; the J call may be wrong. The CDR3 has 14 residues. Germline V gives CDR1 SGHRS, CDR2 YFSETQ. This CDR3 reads CASSFAGGTYEQYF. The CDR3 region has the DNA TGCGCCAGCAGCTTCGCGGGAGGTACCTACGAGCAGTACTTC.